This T cell receptor (beta chain) was captured in a study of T cell repertoires in cytomegalovirus infection. At the level of the study: Recently identified HLA-C-restricted CMV epitopes were among the peptides used. Public TCR beta signatures provided an indication of both CMV infection and a matching HLA type. Study outcomes and limitations: In two of eight donors, the top clonotype was HLA-C-restricted CMV-specific.

Trimming cost V 0 bases and J 3 bases, with 14 bases left between them. CDR1 is MNHNY, CDR2 SVGAGI, per germline (reference sequence). The CDR3 has 16 amino acids. TCRdb independently ran MiXCR on the reads; one entry per CDR3 protein. Here the sample spans some 560,000 distinct CDR3 sequences, approximately 40% being singletons. With respect to this clonotype: Antigen specificity is unknown.

The sample consisted of cultured PBMCs, taken from culture after CMV antigen stimulation. V is TRBV6-6 and J is TRBJ1-1; TRBD1 is a possible D gene (5 bases). The receptor was isolated from a human donor in good health (CMV status not recorded). Some clones in this sample may be carry-over from other donors' samples. The CDR3 sequence: CASSYSTRRGDTEAFF. CDR3 sequence (DNA): TGTGCCAGCAGTTACTCGACCCGGAGAGGGGACACTGAAGCTTTCTTT.